This T cell receptor (beta chain) was observed in a study of regulatory T cells in long-lasting Graves disease. The CDR3 runs to 15 residues. Trimming pared 0 bases from V and 2 bases from J, leaving 10 bases between. Germline CDR1 LGHDT, CDR2 YNNKEL (reference sequence). This clonotype was recorded many times. TCR beta libraries were built with iRepertoire HTBI primers and Arm-PCR of CDR3 regions. TCRdb reanalysed the multiplex PCR reads using MiXCR and keeps one entry per CDR3 protein. This table holds under 300,000 distinct CDR3 sequences, roughly a fifth found once. Time point of the sample: newly diagnosed GD, antithyroid drugs for less than 3 months. Isolated PBMC RNA provided the starting material for the TCR library. EDTA tubes received about 9.4 milliliters of drawn peripheral blood.

The gene calls are TRBV3-1 and TRBJ1-2; D is uncertain. The receptor's source is a female donor with Graves disease. Here the sequenced sample was peripheral blood mononuclear cells (PBMCs), taken at new diagnosis, from a patient treated with antithyroid drugs. As DNA, the CDR3 is TGTGCCAGCAGCCAAGATCTTGGCGCGAACTATGGCTACACCTTC. Encoded protein: CASSQDLGANYGYTF.